A selection of T cell receptor beta chains follows, all from one sample in a study of cytomegalovirus exposure and HLA in healthy donors. The repertoire was sequenced with immunoSEQ multiplex PCR; TCRdb's copy has only in-frame clones and lacks some. The sample comprises roughly 150,000 clones, 76% of which are singletons, and about 3% rests with the top ten. Sequencing was performed on PBMCs. These receptors all come from a male donor in good health and CMV-seronegative. The CDR3 runs from the conserved cysteine through the conserved F or W. The D gene is left open where the match is weak. Rows may omit the clone size; those that give it use once, few, many or a size class.

V,size,J,D,DNA,CDR3
TRBV14,.,TRBJ1-2,TRBD1,TGTGCCAGCAGCGTATCGGGACAGGGCAACTATGGCTACACCTTC,CASSVSGQGNYGYTF
TRBV2,.,TRBJ2-1,TRBD2,TGTGCCAGCTCCGGGGGGGGAAGGTACAATGAGCAGTTCTTC,CASSGGGRYNEQFF
TRBV7-2,.,TRBJ2-7,.,TGTGCCAGCAGCTTTAGGTCCTCTCCTGGGGGCGATTACGAGCAGTACTTC,CASSFRSSPGGDYEQYF
TRBV14,few,TRBJ2-7,.,TGTGCCAGCAGCCAACTCTACGAGCAGTACTTC,CASSQLYEQYF
TRBV19,.,TRBJ1-1,.,TGTGCCAGTAGTGTCCTCAGGGGCCAGGGGAACACTGAAGCTTTCTTT,CASSVLRGQGNTEAFF
TRBV10-3,.,TRBJ2-3,TRBD2,TGTGCCATCAGTGATGCGGGGGGGGGCACCACAGATACGCAGTATTTT,CAISDAGGGTTDTQYF
TRBV9,once,TRBJ1-3,.,TGTGCCAGCAGCTACACTGCAGGCACCTCTGGAAACACCATATATTTT,CASSYTAGTSGNTIYF
TRBV7-8,once,TRBJ1-1,.,TGTGCCAGCAGCTTGTTAGATCACACTGAAGCTTTCTTT,CASSLLDHTEAFF
TRBV9,few,TRBJ2-1,TRBD1,TGTGCCAGCAGCACCCGGACAGGGCGCTCCTACAATGAGCAGTTCTTC,CASSTRTGRSYNEQFF
TRBV30,.,TRBJ1-2,.,TGTGCCTGGAGTGACTCAGGGCCGAGTACCCGCTACACCTTC,CAWSDSGPSTRYTF
TRBV4-1,.,TRBJ1-1,.,TGCGCCAGCAGCCAGTTAAGGGGAAGTTTGACTGAAGCTTTCTTT,CASSQLRGSLTEAFF
TRBV2,.,TRBJ1-2,TRBD1,TGTGCCAGCAGATTACAGGGGGCGTCGGGTGGCTACACCTTC,CASRLQGASGGYTF
TRBV7-9,few,TRBJ2-3,TRBD2,TGTGCCAGCAGCTCCCCGGTAGCGGGCCTACTCAAGGATACGCAGTATTTT,CASSSPVAGLLKDTQYF
TRBV4-3,.,TRBJ1-6,.,TGCGCCAGCAGCCAAGATGGAGTGGGGCATTCACCCCTCCACTTT,CASSQDGVGHSPLHF
TRBV7-8,once,TRBJ2-1,.,TGTGCCAGCAGCTTAGTCCGGGACAACTTCTACAATGAGCAGTTCTTC,CASSLVRDNFYNEQFF
TRBV4-1,.,TRBJ2-2,.,TGCGCCAGCAGCCAAGTCGCCCCCCAGGCCCTAGGGGCAACCGGGGAGCTGTTTTTT,CASSQVAPQALGATGELFF
TRBV9,once,TRBJ1-4,.,TGTGCCAGTAGCGTAGCCAGAGACAGAAGCGGGGAAAAACTGTTTTTT,CASSVARDRSGEKLFF
TRBV5-1,.,TRBJ2-3,TRBD2,TGCGCCAGCAGCTACGGGACTAGCGGGACTAGCACAGATACGCAGTATTTT,CASSYGTSGTSTDTQYF
TRBV6-5,few,TRBJ1-6,.,TGTGCCAGCAGTTACCTTAAATTCTCACCCCTCCACTTT,CASSYLKFSPLHF
TRBV7-2,.,TRBJ2-3,.,TGTGCCAGCAGCTTAGCCCCGGTGGATACGCAGTATTTT,CASSLAPVDTQYF
TRBV6-5,few,TRBJ1-1,.,TGTGCCAGCACCAGACAGGCCTCGAACACTGAAGCTTTCTTT,CASTRQASNTEAFF
TRBV10-2,.,TRBJ1-1,.,TGCGCCAGCGGAAATTCAGGGAACACTGAAGCTTTCTTT,CASGNSGNTEAFF
TRBV2,.,TRBJ1-4,.,TGTGCCAGCCACCGGGTCCCCGCTAATGAAAAACTGTTTTTT,CASHRVPANEKLFF
TRBV4-3,.,TRBJ2-7,TRBD1,TGCGCCAGCAGCCATGGCTTCGACAGGGTCGCCTACGAGCAGTACTTC,CASSHGFDRVAYEQYF
TRBV28,.,TRBJ1-5,.,TGTGCCAGCAGTTTATGGAAGGGGTTAAGGATTAGCAATCAGCCCCAGCATTTT,CASSLWKGLRISNQPQHF
TRBV7-2,.,TRBJ1-2,TRBD1,TGTGCCAGCAGCCCTAACGACAGGGCCTATGGCTACACCTTC,CASSPNDRAYGYTF
TRBV27,.,TRBJ2-7,.,TGTGCCAGCAGTTCGACTCAGGGATACGAGCAGTACTTC,CASSSTQGYEQYF
TRBV2,.,TRBJ2-2,TRBD1,TGTGCCAGCAGTCCGGGACAGGGGGCCTTTAACACCGGGGAGCTGTTTTTT,CASSPGQGAFNTGELFF
TRBV15,.,TRBJ2-3,.,TGTGCCACCAGCAGGGACATATCGGATACGCAGTATTTT,CATSRDISDTQYF
TRBV19,.,TRBJ2-7,.,TGTGCCAGTAGTACAGCCGGGACTCCCCGTTGGGAGCAGTACTTC,CASSTAGTPRWEQYF
TRBV28,.,TRBJ2-7,TRBD1,TGTGCCAGCAGTTTGTGGGGGACAGGGCCCTTAGGATTC,CASSLWGTGPLGF
TRBV5-1,.,TRBJ2-7,TRBD2,TGCGCCAGCAGCTTGGCCCAAGCCGGGGGGAGGCTCTACGAGCAGTACTTC,CASSLAQAGGRLYEQYF
TRBV18,few,TRBJ2-7,TRBD1,TGTGCCAGCTCACCATCTCCAGCCCGGACAGGGAACTCCTACGAGCAGTACTTC,CASSPSPARTGNSYEQYF
TRBV7-9,.,TRBJ2-3,TRBD1,TGTGCCAGCAGCCTGGGACAGTACACAGATACGCAGTATTTT,CASSLGQYTDTQYF
TRBV28,.,TRBJ1-3,TRBD1,TGTGCCAGCAGTCTCCCTGGACAGGGGGCTGGAAACACCATATATTTT,CASSLPGQGAGNTIYF
TRBV7-8,.,TRBJ2-7,TRBD1,TGTGCCAGCAGTCGTCCCGGGACAGGGGTGGGGGAGCAGTACTTC,CASSRPGTGVGEQYF
TRBV7-9,.,TRBJ1-1,.,TGTGCCAGCAGCTTCCCTTCCGCTGGGCACACTGAAGCTTTCTTT,CASSFPSAGHTEAFF
TRBV7-3,.,TRBJ1-1,TRBD1,TGTGCCAGCAGCTTAAGACAGGGTAGATTAACTGAAGCTTTCTTT,CASSLRQGRLTEAFF
TRBV7-6,.,TRBJ2-7,.,TGTGCCAGCAGCTTAGCCGGGGTCTACGAGCAGTACTTC,CASSLAGVYEQYF
TRBV6-5,.,TRBJ1-5,.,TGTGCCAGCAGCCCGGACAGAAGAAGCAATCAGCCCCAGCATTTT,CASSPDRRSNQPQHF
TRBV10-3,.,TRBJ2-1,.,TGTGCCATCAGTGGGGGCTCCAATGAGCAGTTCTTC,CAISGGSNEQFF
TRBV30,.,TRBJ1-3,.,TGTGCCTGGAGTCTGGGAGGCTTGTCGAACACCATATATTTT,CAWSLGGLSNTIYF
TRBV20-1,.,TRBJ1-2,.,TGTAGTCCCAGGGAAAACTATGGCTACACCTTC,CSPRENYGYTF
TRBV5-1,.,TRBJ1-4,.,TGCGCCAGCAGCTTGGCCGCGGGGGGTGGAGAAAAACTGTTTTTT,CASSLAAGGGEKLFF
TRBV21-1,.,TRBJ1-5,.,TGTGCCAGCCACGGGGGGGTAAGCAATCAGCCCCAGCATTTT,CASHGGVSNQPQHF
TRBV9,.,TRBJ1-4,.,TGTGCCAGCAGCGTGGGGGGGGCGGATGAAAAACTGTTTTTT,CASSVGGADEKLFF
TRBV7-9,.,TRBJ2-3,TRBD2,TGTGCCAGCAGTCCGACGCTAGCGGGAGGGGCAGATACGCAGTATTTT,CASSPTLAGGADTQYF
TRBV21-1,few,TRBJ1-1,.,TGTGCCAGCAGCCCCCTGGACAGGGGGCTTGATAACACTGAAGCTTTCTTT,CASSPLDRGLDNTEAFF
TRBV5-1,.,TRBJ1-4,.,TGCGCCAGCAGCTTGCTTGCAACTAATGAAAAACTGTTTTTT,CASSLLATNEKLFF
TRBV29-1,once,TRBJ2-5,.,TGCAGCGCTACTCACCGGGGGAACGTCAGGGCGGAGACCCAGTACTTC,CSATHRGNVRAETQYF
TRBV28,.,TRBJ1-2,.,TGTGCCAGTCGACATGACAGCCCCCCGGAAGGCTACACCTTC,CASRHDSPPEGYTF
TRBV6-5,.,TRBJ2-7,TRBD2,TGTGCCAGCAGTTACTTTGGGACTAGCGGGAGTTACGAGCAGTACTTC,CASSYFGTSGSYEQYF
TRBV19,.,TRBJ2-3,TRBD2,TGTGCCAGTAGTCTACGGACTAGCGAAAAGATGTATACGCAGTATTTT,CASSLRTSEKMYTQYF
TRBV5-1,few,TRBJ1-1,TRBD1,TGCGCCAGCAGCTTGGCAGGGGGAAGAAGGTCTGAAGCTTTCTTT,CASSLAGGRRSEAFF
TRBV19,.,TRBJ2-7,TRBD2,TGTGCCAGTAGAACAGCGGGGGCCTCCTACGAGCAGTACTTC,CASRTAGASYEQYF